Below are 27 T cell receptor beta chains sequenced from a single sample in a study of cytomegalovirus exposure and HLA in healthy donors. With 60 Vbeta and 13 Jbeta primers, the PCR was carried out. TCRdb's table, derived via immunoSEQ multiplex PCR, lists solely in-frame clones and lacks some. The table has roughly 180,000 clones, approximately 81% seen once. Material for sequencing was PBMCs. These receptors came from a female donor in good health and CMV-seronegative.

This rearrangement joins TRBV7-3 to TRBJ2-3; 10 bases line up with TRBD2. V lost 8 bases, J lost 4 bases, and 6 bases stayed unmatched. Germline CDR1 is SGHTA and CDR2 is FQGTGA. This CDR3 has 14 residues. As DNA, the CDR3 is TGTGCCAGCTCTCGAGCGGGGGGGTCAGATACGCAGTATTTT. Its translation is CASSRAGGSDTQYF.

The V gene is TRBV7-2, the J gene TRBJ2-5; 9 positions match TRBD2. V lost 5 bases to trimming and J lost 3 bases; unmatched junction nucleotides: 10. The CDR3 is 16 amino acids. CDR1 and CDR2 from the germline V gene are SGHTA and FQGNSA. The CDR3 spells CASSRRGGGRKETQYF. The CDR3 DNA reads TGTGCCAGCAGCCGTCGCGGGGGGGGGAGAAAAGAGACCCAGTACTTC.

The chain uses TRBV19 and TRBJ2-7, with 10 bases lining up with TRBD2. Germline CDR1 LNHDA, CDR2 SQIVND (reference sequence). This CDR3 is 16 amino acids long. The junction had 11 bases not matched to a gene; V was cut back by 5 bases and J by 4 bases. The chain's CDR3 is CASSVTSGSGLYEQYF. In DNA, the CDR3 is TGTGCCAGTAGTGTGACTAGCGGGTCGGGGCTATACGAGCAGTACTTC.

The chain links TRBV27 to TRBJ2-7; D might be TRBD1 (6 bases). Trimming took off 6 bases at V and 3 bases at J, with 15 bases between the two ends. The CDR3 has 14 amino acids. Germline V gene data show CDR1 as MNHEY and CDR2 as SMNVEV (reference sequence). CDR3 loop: CASSVLLGGYEQYF. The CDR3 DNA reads TGTGCCAGCAGCGTGCTACTAGGGGGCTACGAGCAGTACTTC.

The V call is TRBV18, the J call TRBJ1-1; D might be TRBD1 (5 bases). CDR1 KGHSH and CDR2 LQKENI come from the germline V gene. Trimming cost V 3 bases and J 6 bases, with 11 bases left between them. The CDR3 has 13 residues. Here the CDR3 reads CASSPPGGSEAFF. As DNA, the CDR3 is TGTGCCAGCTCACCCCCTGGGGGGTCTGAAGCTTTCTTT.

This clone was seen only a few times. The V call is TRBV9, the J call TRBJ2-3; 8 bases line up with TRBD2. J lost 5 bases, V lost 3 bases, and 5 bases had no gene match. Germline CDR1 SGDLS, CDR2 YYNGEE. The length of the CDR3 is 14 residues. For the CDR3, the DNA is TGTGCCAGCAGCGGTGGGACTAGTATAGATACGCAGTATTTT. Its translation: CASSGGTSIDTQYF.

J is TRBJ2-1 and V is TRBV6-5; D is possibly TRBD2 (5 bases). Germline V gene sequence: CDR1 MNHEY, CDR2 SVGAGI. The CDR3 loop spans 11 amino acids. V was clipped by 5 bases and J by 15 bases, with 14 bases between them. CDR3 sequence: CASSDYAGLFF. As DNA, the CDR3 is TGTGCCAGCAGTGACTACGCTGGGCTGTTCTTC.

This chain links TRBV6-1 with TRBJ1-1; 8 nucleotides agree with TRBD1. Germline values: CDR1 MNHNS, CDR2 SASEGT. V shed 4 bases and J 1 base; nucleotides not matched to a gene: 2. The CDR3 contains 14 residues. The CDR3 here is CASSVDRGNTEAFF. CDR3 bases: TGTGCCAGCAGTGTCGACAGGGGGAACACTGAAGCTTTCTTT.

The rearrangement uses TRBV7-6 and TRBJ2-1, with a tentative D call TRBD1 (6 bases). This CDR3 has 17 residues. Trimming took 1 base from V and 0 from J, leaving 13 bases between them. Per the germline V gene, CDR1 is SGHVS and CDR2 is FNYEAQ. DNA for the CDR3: TGTGCCAGCAGCTTAGTAAGGGGGTCCCGCTCCTACAATGAGCAGTTCTTC. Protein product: CASSLVRGSRSYNEQFF. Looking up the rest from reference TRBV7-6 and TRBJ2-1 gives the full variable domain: GAGVSQSPRYKVTKRGQDVALRCDPISGHVSLYWYRQALGQGPEFLTYFNYEAQQDKSGLPNDRFSAERPEGSISTLTIQRTEQRDSAMYRCASSLVRGSRSYNEQFFGPGTRLTVL.

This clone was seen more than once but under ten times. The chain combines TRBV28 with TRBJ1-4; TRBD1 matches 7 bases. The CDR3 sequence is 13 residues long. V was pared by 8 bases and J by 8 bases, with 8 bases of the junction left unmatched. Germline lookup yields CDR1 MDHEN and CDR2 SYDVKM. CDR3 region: CASGRGTDEKLFF. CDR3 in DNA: TGTGCCAGCGGGAGAGGGACAGACGAAAAACTGTTTTTT.

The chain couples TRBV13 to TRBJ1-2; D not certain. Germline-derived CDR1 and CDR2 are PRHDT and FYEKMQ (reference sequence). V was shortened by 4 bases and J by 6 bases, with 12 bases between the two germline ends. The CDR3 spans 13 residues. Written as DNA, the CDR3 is TGTGCCAGCAGCTCCCGGGGAGCGGATGGCTACACCTTC. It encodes CASSSRGADGYTF.

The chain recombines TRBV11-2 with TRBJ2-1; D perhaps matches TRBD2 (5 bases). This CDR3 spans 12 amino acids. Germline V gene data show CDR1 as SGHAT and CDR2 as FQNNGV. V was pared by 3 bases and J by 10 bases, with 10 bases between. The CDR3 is CASSLRAPEQFF. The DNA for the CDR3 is TGTGCCAGCAGCTTGAGGGCTCCAGAGCAGTTCTTC.

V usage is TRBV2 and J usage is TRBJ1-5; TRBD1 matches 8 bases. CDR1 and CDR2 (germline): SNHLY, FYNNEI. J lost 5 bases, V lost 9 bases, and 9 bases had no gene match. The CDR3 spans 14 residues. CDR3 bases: TGTGCCAGTAAAAGAGGACAGGGAGATCAGCCCCAGCATTTT. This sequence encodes CASKRGQGDQPQHF.

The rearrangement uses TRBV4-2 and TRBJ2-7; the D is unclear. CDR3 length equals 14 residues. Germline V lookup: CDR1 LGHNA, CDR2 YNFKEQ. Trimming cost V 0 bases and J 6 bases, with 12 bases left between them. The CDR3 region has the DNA TGTGCCAGCAGCCAAGAGAGGTCCAGCCCCGAGCAGTACTTC. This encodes CASSQERSSPEQYF.

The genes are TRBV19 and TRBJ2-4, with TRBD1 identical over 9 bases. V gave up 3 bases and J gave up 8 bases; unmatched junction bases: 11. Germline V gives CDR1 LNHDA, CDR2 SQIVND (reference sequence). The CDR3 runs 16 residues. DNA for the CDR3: TGTGCCAGTAGTATTTCACCGGGACAGGGTAGAGACATTCAGTACTTC. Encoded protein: CASSISPGQGRDIQYF.

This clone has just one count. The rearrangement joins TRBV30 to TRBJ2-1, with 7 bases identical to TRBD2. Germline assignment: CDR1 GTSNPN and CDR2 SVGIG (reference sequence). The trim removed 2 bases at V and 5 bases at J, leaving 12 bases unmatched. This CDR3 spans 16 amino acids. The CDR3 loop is CAWSPRRASGNNEQFF. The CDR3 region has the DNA TGTGCCTGGAGTCCCCGGCGGGCTAGCGGAAACAATGAGCAGTTCTTC.

The CDR3 DNA reads TGTGCCAGCTCACCTGCGGGACTAGCGGGGGGGCCTGATACGCAGTATTTT. Translation: CASSPAGLAGGPDTQYF. The chain carries TRBV18 and TRBJ2-3, with 16 bases aligning to TRBD2. V dropped 3 bases and J dropped 6; count of bases not matched to a gene: 6. Germline V gene data show CDR1 as KGHSH and CDR2 as LQKENI. The CDR3 is 17 amino acids.

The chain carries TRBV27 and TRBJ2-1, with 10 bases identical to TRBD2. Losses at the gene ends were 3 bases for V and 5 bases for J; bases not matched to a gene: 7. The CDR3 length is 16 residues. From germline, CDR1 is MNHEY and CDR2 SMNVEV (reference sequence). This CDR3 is CASSFSPSGGNNEQFF. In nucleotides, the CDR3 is TGTGCCAGCAGTTTTTCCCCTAGCGGGGGAAACAATGAGCAGTTCTTC.

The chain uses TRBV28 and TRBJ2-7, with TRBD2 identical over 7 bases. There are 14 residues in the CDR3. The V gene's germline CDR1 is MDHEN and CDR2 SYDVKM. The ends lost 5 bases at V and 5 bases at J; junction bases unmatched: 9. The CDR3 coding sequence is TGTGCCAGCAGTCCGGGAGGTGGTCTGGACGAGCAGTACTTC. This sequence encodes CASSPGGGLDEQYF.

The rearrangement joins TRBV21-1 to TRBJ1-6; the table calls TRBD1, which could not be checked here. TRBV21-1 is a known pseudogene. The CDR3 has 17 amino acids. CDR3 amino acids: CASSKRPTGVANSPLHF. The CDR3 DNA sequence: TGTGCCAGCAGCAAGCGCCCGACAGGGGTCGCAAATTCACCCCTCCACTTT.

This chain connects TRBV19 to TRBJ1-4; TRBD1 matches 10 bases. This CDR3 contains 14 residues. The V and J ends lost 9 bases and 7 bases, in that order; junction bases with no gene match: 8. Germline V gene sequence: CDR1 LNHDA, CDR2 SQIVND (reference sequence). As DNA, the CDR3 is TGTGCCAGCACCTCGACAGGGGGCGGTGAAAAACTGTTTTTT. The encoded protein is CASTSTGGGEKLFF. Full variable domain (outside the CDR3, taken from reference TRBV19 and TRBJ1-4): DGGITQSPKYLFRKEGQNVTLSCEQNLNHDAMYWYRQDPGQGLRLIYYSQIVNDFQKGDIAEGYSVSREKKESFPLTVTSAQKNPTAFYLCASTSTGGGEKLFFGSGTQLSVL.

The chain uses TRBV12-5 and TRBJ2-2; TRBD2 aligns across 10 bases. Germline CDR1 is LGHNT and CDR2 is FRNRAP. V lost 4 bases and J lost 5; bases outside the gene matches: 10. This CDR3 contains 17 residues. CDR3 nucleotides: TGTGCTAGTGGTTCAGCGGGGGGGCCCTTGGAAACCGGGGAGCTGTTTTTT. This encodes CASGSAGGPLETGELFF.

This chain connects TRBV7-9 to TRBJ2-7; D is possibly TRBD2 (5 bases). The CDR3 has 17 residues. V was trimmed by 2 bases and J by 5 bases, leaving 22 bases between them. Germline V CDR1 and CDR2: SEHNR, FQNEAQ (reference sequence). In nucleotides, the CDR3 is TGTGCCAGCAGCTTACTTCCGGACGGCATAACGCGGGACGAGCAGTACTTC. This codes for CASSLLPDGITRDEQYF.

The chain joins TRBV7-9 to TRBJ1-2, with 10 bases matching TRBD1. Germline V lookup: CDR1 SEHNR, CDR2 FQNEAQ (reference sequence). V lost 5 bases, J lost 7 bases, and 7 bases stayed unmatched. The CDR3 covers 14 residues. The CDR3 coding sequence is TGTGCCAGCAGCGCACCCGGGACAGGGGTTGGCTACACCTTC. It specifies CASSAPGTGVGYTF.

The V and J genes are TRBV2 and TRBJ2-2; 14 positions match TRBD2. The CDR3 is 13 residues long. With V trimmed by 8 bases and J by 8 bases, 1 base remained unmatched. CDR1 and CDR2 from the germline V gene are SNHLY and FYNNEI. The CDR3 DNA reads TGTGCCAGCGGGACTAGCGGGAGTGGGGAGCTGTTTTTT. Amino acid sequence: CASGTSGSGELFF.

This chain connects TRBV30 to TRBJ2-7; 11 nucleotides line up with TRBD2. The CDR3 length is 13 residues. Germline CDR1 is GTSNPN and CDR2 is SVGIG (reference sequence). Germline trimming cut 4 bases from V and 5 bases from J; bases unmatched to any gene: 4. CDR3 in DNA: TGTGCCTGGAAGAGACTAGCGGGGAACGAGCAGTACTTC. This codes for CAWKRLAGNEQYF. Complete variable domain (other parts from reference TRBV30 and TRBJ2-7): SQTIHQWPATLVQPVGSPLSLECTVEGTSNPNLYWYRQAAGRGLQLLFYSVGIGQISSEVPQNLSASRPQDRQFILSSKKLLLSDSGFYLCAWKRLAGNEQYFGPGTRLTVT.

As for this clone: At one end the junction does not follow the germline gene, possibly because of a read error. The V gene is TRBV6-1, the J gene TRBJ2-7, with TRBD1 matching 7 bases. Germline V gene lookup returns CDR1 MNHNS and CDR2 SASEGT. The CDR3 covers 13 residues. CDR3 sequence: CASSTVGTVSPRF. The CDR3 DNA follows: TGTGCCAGCAGTACGGTGGGGACAGTCTCCCCGCGGTTC.